This entry features one T cell receptor beta chain sequence. The antigen is unknown. CDR1 SNHLY and CDR2 FYNNEI come from the germline V gene. Between the trimmed V and J ends, which lost 10 bases and 3 bases, there was a span of 15 bases. This CDR3 is built from 13 residues. The data originate from a study of shared clonotypes between healthy human individuals. Study findings and constraints: Approximately 5% was the fraction of naive CD4 clonotypes found shared across a few donors.

CD8 cells classed as naive were CD45RO-negative and positively selected for CCR7, excluding terminally differentiated effector memory CD45RA+ cells. Assay used: immunoSEQ multiplex PCR; TCRdb lists only in-frame clones, some missing. This repertoire shows about 2 million clones, around 96% found once; its top ten account for approximately 1.2%. Sequenced material: naive CD8+ T cells sorted from blood. The rearrangement uses TRBV2 and TRBJ1-1, with TRBD1 as a possible D gene (6 bases). The clonotype comes from a man aged 18-30 years in good health. The CDR3 nucleotides are TGTGCCAACAGACAGGAAGAGTACACTGAAGCTTTCTTT. It yields the protein CANRQEEYTEAFF.